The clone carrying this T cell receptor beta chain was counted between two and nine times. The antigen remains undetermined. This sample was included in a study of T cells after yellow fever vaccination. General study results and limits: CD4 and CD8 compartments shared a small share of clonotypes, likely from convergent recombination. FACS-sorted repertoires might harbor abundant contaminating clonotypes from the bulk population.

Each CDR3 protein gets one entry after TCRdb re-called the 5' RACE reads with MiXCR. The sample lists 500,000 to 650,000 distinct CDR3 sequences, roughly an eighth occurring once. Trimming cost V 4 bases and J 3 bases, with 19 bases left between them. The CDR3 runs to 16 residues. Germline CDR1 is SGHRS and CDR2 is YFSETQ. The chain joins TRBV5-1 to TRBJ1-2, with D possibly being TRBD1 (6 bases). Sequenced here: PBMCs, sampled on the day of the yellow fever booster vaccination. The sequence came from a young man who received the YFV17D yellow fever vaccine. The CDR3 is CASSPADTGIYYGYTF. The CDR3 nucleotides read TGCGCCAGCAGCCCCGCGGATACAGGGATATACTATGGCTACACCTTC.